These T cell receptor beta chains were read from a single sample in a study of early T cells in non-severe SARS-CoV-2 infection. A single record per CDR3 protein comes from TCRdb applying MiXCR to the 5' RACE reads. Of about 49,000 distinct CDR3 sequences in the sample, approximately 12% were seen once. What was sequenced was whole blood. The receptors were gathered from an adult who was a healthcare worker with PCR-confirmed SARS-CoV-2 infection or an uninfected control (not recorded which). Each CDR3 is given with its conserved first and last residue. A D gene is named only where the DNA matches it firmly. Some rows mark clone size as missing; the rest say once, few, many or name a class of expanded clone.

NA TRBJ1-1 TRBV6-1 NA CASSEFGAGRTEAFF TGTGCCAGCAGTGAGTTCGGGGCAGGGAGAACTGAAGCTTTCTTT
many TRBJ1-3 TRBV20-1 TRBD1 CSARAARGQKWNTIYF TGCAGTGCTAGAGCTGCTCGGGGACAGAAGTGGAACACCATATATTTT
many TRBJ2-3 TRBV7-8 TRBD2 CASSWGAGGITDTQYF TGTGCCAGCAGTTGGGGAGCGGGAGGAATTACAGATACGCAGTATTTT
many TRBJ1-2 TRBV6-2/TRBV6-3 NA CASSPVRVAGRNYGYTF TGTGCCAGCAGTCCCGTTCGAGTGGCAGGGAGGAACTATGGCTACACCTTC
NA TRBJ2-7 TRBV9 NA CASSAPGTYEQYF TGTGCCAGCAGCGCCCCCGGGACTTACGAGCAGTACTTC
few TRBJ2-3 TRBV5-1 TRBD2 CASSSRGTSGTDTQYF TGCGCCAGCAGCTCTAGGGGTACTAGCGGAACAGATACGCAGTATTTT
NA TRBJ1-2 TRBV2 NA CASSAGAYGYTF TGTGCCAGCAGTGCAGGGGCCTATGGCTACACCTTC
NA TRBJ1-4 TRBV6-1 NA CASSEAPVRGEKLFF TGTGCCAGCAGTGAGGCCCCAGTAAGGGGAGAAAAACTGTTTTTT
once TRBJ2-3 TRBV20-1 NA CSARSRTGTQYF TGCAGTGCTAGAAGTCGGACCGGTACGCAGTATTTT
many TRBJ1-5 TRBV12-3/TRBV12-4 NA CASSLAGPYQPQHF TGTGCCAGCAGTTTAGCAGGGCCTTACCAGCCCCAGCATTTT
NA TRBJ1-2 TRBV6-5 TRBD1 CASSRDRDYGYTF TGTGCCAGCAGTAGGGACAGGGACTATGGCTACACCTTC
NA TRBJ2-6 TRBV27 NA CASSLAPGGTGANVLTF TGTGCCAGCAGTTTAGCCCCCGGGGGAACTGGGGCCAACGTCCTGACTTTC
many TRBJ2-5 TRBV7-2 NA CASSSAPRETQYF TGTGCCAGCAGCTCCGCCCCTAGGGAAACCCAGTACTTC
NA TRBJ2-1 TRBV3-1 TRBD2 CASSQAPSGEYEQFF TGTGCCAGCAGCCAAGCCCCTAGCGGGGAATATGAGCAGTTCTTC
few TRBJ2-5 TRBV28 NA CASGGALETQYF TGTGCCAGCGGGGGGGCCCTCGAGACCCAGTACTTC
NA TRBJ2-3 TRBV7-9 NA CASSFETDTQYF TGTGCCAGCAGCTTCGAAACAGATACGCAGTATTTT
many TRBJ2-7 TRBV27 TRBD2 CASRQTSGRAAQYF TGTGCCAGCAGGCAGACTAGCGGGAGGGCTGCGCAGTACTTC
many TRBJ2-1 TRBV7-3 TRBD1 CASSRTGTGMYEQFF TGTGCCAGCAGCCGAACCGGGACAGGGATGTATGAGCAGTTCTTC
NA TRBJ2-7 TRBV19 TRBD2 CASSPTRLAGAKNEQYF TGTGCCAGTAGTCCCACAAGACTAGCGGGAGCAAAGAACGAGCAGTACTTC
NA TRBJ1-3 TRBV7-2 NA CASSSHRVQNTIYF TGTGCCAGCAGCTCCCACAGGGTCCAGAACACCATATATTTT
many TRBJ2-6 TRBV10-1 NA CASSEGHSGANVLTF TGCGCCAGCAGTGAGGGCCACTCTGGGGCCAACGTCCTGACTTTC
many TRBJ1-1 TRBV9 TRBD1 CASSAGQGPSREAFF TGTGCCAGCAGCGCCGGACAGGGGCCGAGTCGTGAAGCTTTCTTT
many TRBJ1-5 TRBV6-1 TRBD1 CASSEFGRGRGQPQHF TGTGCCAGCAGTGAATTCGGCAGGGGGCGAGGTCAGCCCCAGCATTTT
many TRBJ2-7 TRBV6-1 NA CASSPEGHLSYEQYF TGTGCCAGCAGTCCAGAGGGACACCTCTCCTACGAGCAGTACTTC
NA TRBJ1-6 TRBV7-6 TRBD1 CASSTGQGGSPLHF TGTGCCAGCAGCACCGGACAGGGTGGTTCACCCCTCCACTTT
many TRBJ1-6 TRBV28 NA CASSVIDRSSPLHF TGTGCCAGCAGCGTAATTGACAGAAGTTCACCCCTCCACTTT
many TRBJ2-5 TRBV19 NA CASSIQSSMETQYF TGTGCCAGTAGTATTCAGTCTAGTATGGAGACCCAGTACTTC
many TRBJ2-7 TRBV20-1 NA CSAREGGQTYEQYF TGCAGTGCTAGAGAGGGGGGACAGACTTACGAGCAGTACTTC
NA TRBJ1-3 TRBV30 NA CAWAGSSGNTIYF TGTGCCTGGGCCGGGAGCTCTGGAAACACCATATATTTT
many TRBJ2-7 TRBV29-1 NA CSAGRSSYEQYF TGCAGCGCTGGACGGAGCTCCTACGAGCAGTACTTC
few TRBJ1-2 TRBV7-2 NA CASSYGLLANYGYTF TGTGCCAGCAGCTACGGACTCCTAGCTAACTATGGCTACACCTTC
NA TRBJ2-7 TRBV12-3/TRBV12-4 NA CASSLDWEDYEQYF TGTGCCAGCAGTCTAGACTGGGAGGACTACGAGCAGTACTTC
NA TRBJ2-3 TRBV6-2/TRBV6-3 NA CASSSGSVTDTQYF TGTGCCAGCAGCTCTGGAAGCGTCACAGATACGCAGTATTTT
many TRBJ1-4 TRBV10-3 TRBD1 CAISTHINPGQNEKLFF TGTGCCATCAGCACCCATATAAACCCGGGACAGAATGAAAAACTGTTTTTT
few TRBJ2-7 TRBV5-4 NA CASSLATRSSYEQYF TGTGCCAGCAGCTTGGCGACAAGGTCGTCCTACGAGCAGTACTTC
many TRBJ1-2 TRBV18 NA CASSPFLTGYGYTF TGTGCCAGCTCACCCTTCTTGACAGGCTATGGCTACACCTTC
many TRBJ1-2 TRBV10-3 NA CAINGNSGGHWGYTF TGTGCCATCAACGGGAACAGTGGGGGTCATTGGGGCTACACCTTC
many TRBJ2-2 TRBV7-2 NA CASSLSNTGELFF TGTGCCAGCAGCCTGTCGAACACCGGGGAGCTGTTTTTT
NA TRBJ1-1 TRBV27 NA CASFPDPNTEAFF TGTGCCAGTTTCCCCGATCCGAACACTGAAGCTTTCTTT
few TRBJ1-3 TRBV29-1 NA CSADSGAVSGNTIYF TGCAGCGCCGACTCGGGGGCCGTCTCTGGAAACACCATATATTTT
few TRBJ1-2 TRBV7-9 NA CASSLVGRGYGYTF TGTGCCAGCAGCTTAGTGGGGAGAGGCTATGGCTACACCTTC
many TRBJ1-2 TRBV7-6 TRBD1 CASSFLQGAPYGYTF TGTGCCAGCAGCTTCTTACAGGGGGCGCCCTATGGCTACACCTTC
few TRBJ1-1 TRBV20-1 TRBD1 CSADRQGGNTEAFF TGCAGTGCCGACAGACAGGGGGGGAACACTGAAGCTTTCTTT
NA TRBJ2-1 TRBV5-6 NA CASSLDYPNEQFF TGTGCCAGCAGCTTGGACTATCCCAATGAGCAGTTCTTC
many TRBJ2-6 TRBV11-3 NA CASSLVGTGTGANVLTF TGTGCCAGCAGCTTAGTAGGAACAGGGACTGGGGCCAACGTCCTGACTTTC
few TRBJ2-4 TRBV29-1 NA CSGEWTQGGNIQYF TGCAGCGGCGAATGGACCCAGGGTGGCAACATTCAGTACTTC
NA TRBJ2-7 TRBV7-9 TRBD1 CASSSRTGYEQYF TGTGCCAGCAGCTCCCGGACAGGGTACGAGCAGTACTTC
NA TRBJ2-7 TRBV28 TRBD1 CASIRLGTGALEQYF TGTGCCAGCATCAGACTCGGGACAGGGGCCTTGGAGCAGTACTTC